The TCR beta chain described here comes from a study of blood T cell repertoires in COVID-19. Study as a whole: Both acute and convalescent COVID-19 samples were obtained from the United States, Italy and Spain. T cells, B-cell-depleted T cells, or PBMCs provided the cDNA or gDNA that served as material.

Looked up from germline, CDR1 is MDHEN and CDR2 is SYDVKM. The ends lost 6 bases at V and 4 bases at J; junction bases unmatched: 9. This CDR3 comprises 16 residues. Study members were between about 18 and 100 years old and lived in over 20 US regions. How the authors handled the data: It was from reference gene primer amplification that nucleated cell counts were estimated. Only in-frame clones appear in the TCRdb table, and some are missing; sequencing was by immunoSEQ multiplex PCR. That table supplies the V and J calls and clone size; D and trimming were determined from the DNA. Among around 280,000 clones listed, 90% were seen once.

The chain employs TRBV28 and TRBJ2-1; 10 bases match TRBD2. Sequenced material: PBMCs or T cells enriched from blood (not recorded which). The clonotype originates from a young woman with acute COVID-19. The CDR3 DNA sequence: TGTGCCAGCAGGGGTGGGGGGACTAGCGTATACAATGAGCAGTTCTTC. The encoded protein is CASRGGGTSVYNEQFF.